These T cell receptor beta chains were read from a single sample in a study of OX40 agonist ivuxolimab in advanced cancers. Repertoires were generated with immunoSEQ multiplex PCR, while TCRdb's copy carries only in-frame clones and drops some. The data contain about 25,000 clones, about 81% of them singletons. The material sequenced was CD4+ or CD8+ T cells sorted from blood, taken in a trial of the OX40 agonist ivuxolimab. The origin of the receptors is an adult with an advanced solid tumor such as melanoma, head and neck, liver or kidney cancer. The CDR3 runs from the conserved cysteine through the conserved F or W.

j_call	v_call	cdr3_length	cdr3_aa
NA	TRBV7-2	15	CASSQWRQGANEQYF
TRBJ2-5	TRBV30	11	CAWIRSETQYF
TRBJ1-5	TRBV15	15	CATSRDFNSNQPQHF
TRBJ1-1	TRBV19	13	CASSIGSNTEAFF
TRBJ2-5	TRBV14	14	CASSLLRGKETQYF
TRBJ2-1	TRBV28	11	CASTIGTGLFF
TRBJ2-7	TRBV29-1	14	CSVETQGFLGEQYF
TRBJ2-1	TRBV27	13	CASRGSGAREQFF
TRBJ1-3	TRBV28	16	CASSLTLILSGNTIYF
TRBJ1-2	TRBV9	12	CASGEGLDGYTF
TRBJ2-2	TRBV7-9	12	CASSPNTGELFF